These 23 T cell receptor beta chains share one sample of origin, sequenced in a study of Graves' ophthalmopathy and Graves' hyperthyroidism. RNA transcripts yielded amplified TCR beta CDR3 regions. First-round RT-PCR used HTBI primers; second-round multiplex PCR followed. TCRdb processed the multiplex PCR reads anew with MiXCR; each CDR3 protein has one entry. The table includes approximately 540,000 distinct CDR3 sequences, about two fifths detected once. The specimen was peripheral blood or thyroid tissue (not recorded which). Every receptor here comes from an adult man with Graves' hyperthyroidism.

This clonotype was observed at least ten times. This chain joins TRBV20-1 and TRBJ1-6; a weak D match, TRBD1 (5 bases). The germline CDR1 and CDR2 sequences are DFQATT and SNEGSKA (reference sequence). V lost 3 bases to trimming and J lost 0 bases, with 15 bases between them. The CDR3 is 17 amino acids. For the CDR3, the DNA is TGCAGTGCTAGTCACGGGACCGAAAGCTCCTATAATTCACCCCTCCACTTT. Protein product: CSASHGTESSYNSPLHF.

This clonotype turned up a few times. V gene TRBV5-1 combines with J gene TRBJ2-7; a possible D gene is TRBD1 (5 bases). Trimming left V 0 bases short and J 2 bases short, with 12 bases between. In germline, CDR1 is SGHRS, CDR2 YFSETQ. The CDR3 runs 15 residues. For the CDR3, the DNA is TGCGCCAGCAGCTTGGAAACAGGTTTTACCTACGAGCAGTACTTC. It translates to CASSLETGFTYEQYF.

The chain uses TRBV10-2 and TRBJ2-5; 10 bases fit TRBD2. Germline V gene sequence: CDR1 WSHSY, CDR2 SAAADI. J lost 5 bases, V lost 4 bases, and 4 bases had no gene match. The CDR3 spans 14 residues. CDR3 amino acids: CASSVAGGGETQYF. CDR3 nucleotides: TGCGCCAGCAGTGTAGCGGGAGGTGGGGAGACCCAGTACTTC.

A remark on this clonotype: This clone may be a read error of a much larger clone one base away. This rearrangement joins TRBV20-1 to TRBJ1-3, with no clear D. This CDR3 spans 15 amino acids. The V gene lost 3 bases and the J gene lost 0 bases, with 12 bases spanning the gap. Per the germline V gene, CDR1 is DFQATT and CDR2 is SNEGSKA (reference sequence). The CDR3 sequence is CSASVYRDSGNTIYF. In nucleotides, the CDR3 is TGCAGTGCTAGTGTCTACCGGGACTCTGGAAACACCATATATTTT.

The V call is TRBV20-1, the J call TRBJ1-2; 10 bases agree with TRBD1. After removal of 3 bases from V and 6 bases from J, the junction contained 4 bases not matched to a gene. CDR1 and CDR2 from the germline V gene are DFQATT and SNEGSKA (reference sequence). The CDR3 extends over 13 amino acids. In DNA form, the CDR3 reads TGCAGTGCTAGGACAGGGACAGGGGATGGCTACACCTTC. Translating it yields CSARTGTGDGYTF.

This clonotype has at least ten counts. This chain joins TRBV6-1 and TRBJ1-3; a weak D match, TRBD1 (5 bases). The V end lost 10 bases, the J end lost 0 bases, and 19 bases lay between the germline ends. Germline V gene sequence: CDR1 MNHNS, CDR2 SASEGT. There are 16 residues in the CDR3. CDR3 nucleotide sequence: TGTGCCACCGGGGAGTCACAGGCTTTCTCTGGAAACACCATATATTTT. Translation: CATGESQAFSGNTIYF.

This clonotype occurred a few times. The V and J genes are TRBV27 and TRBJ1-5, with no clear D. Germline V gives CDR1 MNHEY, CDR2 SMNVEV (reference sequence). There are 14 residues in the CDR3. V was pared by 3 bases and J by 4 bases, with 10 bases between. This CDR3 reads CASSLRQINQPQHF. CDR3 DNA: TGTGCCAGCAGTTTGAGGCAGATAAATCAGCCCCAGCATTTT.

This clonotype has a count of ten or more. J is TRBJ1-1 and V is TRBV5-4; D possibly corresponds to TRBD1 (5 bases). CDR1 and CDR2 (germline): SGHNT, YYREEE (reference sequence). The V gene lost 2 bases and the J gene lost 4 bases, with 12 bases spanning the gap. This CDR3 comprises 14 residues. The CDR3 loop is CASSFSGGITEAFF. The CDR3 DNA reads as TGTGCCAGCAGCTTTAGTGGGGGGATCACTGAAGCTTTCTTT.

This clonotype has a count of ten or more. This chain links TRBV5-6 with TRBJ1-6; 9 positions match TRBD1. Unmatched junction bases numbered 0, after V lost 0 bases and J lost 8 bases. The germline CDR1 and CDR2 sequences are SGHDT and YYEEEE. The CDR3 length is 14 residues. CDR3: CASSLGTGDSPLHF. In nucleotides, the CDR3 is TGTGCCAGCAGCTTGGGGACAGGGGATTCACCCCTCCACTTT.

This clonotype was seen a few times. The rearrangement joins TRBV19 to TRBJ2-5, with D unclear. The CDR3 spans 13 residues. Germline V gene data show CDR1 as LNHDA and CDR2 as SQIVND (reference sequence). The V end was cut by 7 bases, the J end by 0 bases, with 9 bases between. The chain's CDR3 is CASNPPYQETQYF. CDR3 sequence (DNA): TGTGCCAGTAACCCGCCGTACCAAGAGACCCAGTACTTC.

The count of this clonotype is one. This chain connects TRBV5-1 to TRBJ2-7, with TRBD1 identical over 7 bases. CDR1 and CDR2 (germline): SGHRS, YFSETQ. The CDR3 runs to 13 residues. J gave up 6 bases and V 4 bases, and 7 bases lay outside the gene matches. CDR3 protein: CASSLLGTAEQYF. CDR3 nucleotides: TGCGCCAGCAGCCTACTTGGGACAGCCGAGCAGTACTTC.

The genes are TRBV7-9 and TRBJ2-1; 7 nucleotides agree with TRBD1. With V trimmed by 6 bases and J by 4 bases, 6 bases remained unmatched. This CDR3 spans 14 amino acids. Germline V gives CDR1 SEHNR, CDR2 FQNEAQ (reference sequence). The CDR3 region is CASSPGGGYNEQFF. As DNA, the CDR3 is TGTGCCAGCAGTCCAGGGGGTGGATACAATGAGCAGTTCTTC.

The table lists this clonotype with many counts. For the CDR3, the DNA is TGCAGTGCTAGAGGGATGACAGAGGGTGGAAGAACCCAGTACTTC. It encodes CSARGMTEGGRTQYF. The chain couples TRBV20-1 to TRBJ2-5; D tentatively fits TRBD1 or TRBD2 (5 bases each). This CDR3 has 15 residues. Germline values: CDR1 DFQATT, CDR2 SNEGSKA (reference sequence). The V end lost 1 base, the J end lost 8 bases, and 20 bases lay between the germline ends.

At least ten counts were recorded for this clonotype. The J gene is TRBJ1-1, the V gene TRBV12-3 or TRBV12-4; D remains unclear. Deletions cut 4 bases from V and 6 bases from J, with 18 bases between. The CDR3 spans 15 residues. The CDR3, as DNA: TGTGCCAGCAGTTATACCGGGAGCGTGGACGCTGAAGCTTTCTTT. This encodes CASSYTGSVDAEAFF.

This clonotype has at least ten counts. The chain couples TRBV7-9 to TRBJ2-7, with 9 bases fitting TRBD2. This CDR3 contains 15 residues. The junction had 3 bases not matched to a gene; V was cut back by 0 bases and J by 3 bases. From germline, CDR1 is SEHNR and CDR2 FQNEAQ (reference sequence). The CDR3 spells CASSLAASGNYEQYF. The CDR3 DNA is TGTGCCAGCAGCTTAGCGGCTAGCGGGAACTACGAGCAGTACTTC.

This clonotype was seen many times. The chain is built from TRBV12-3 or TRBV12-4 and TRBJ2-5, with no clear D. This CDR3 comprises 14 residues. The V and J ends lost 5 bases and 1 base respectively, with 11 bases between them. DNA for the CDR3: TGTGCCAGCAGTGAGCTTGGGTTCCAAGAGACCCAGTACTTC. It codes for CASSELGFQETQYF.

The V gene is TRBV7-6, the J gene TRBJ1-1; D is uncertain. CDR3 size: 14 residues. Trimming left V 11 bases short and J 5 bases short, with 21 bases between. Germline-derived CDR1 and CDR2 are SGHVS and FNYEAQ. CDR3 nucleotide sequence: TGTGCCTGCAACCAACACCGGTATGGGACTGAAGCTTTCTTT. This sequence encodes CACNQHRYGTEAFF. Filled out from reference TRBV7-6 and TRBJ1-1, the complete variable domain reads GAGVSQSPRYKVTKRGQDVALRCDPISGHVSLYWYRQALGQGPEFLTYFNYEAQQDKSGLPNDRFSAERPEGSISTLTIQRTEQRDSAMYRCACNQHRYGTEAFFGQGTRLTVV.

Regarding this clonotype: A much larger clonotype is one base distant, so this may be a read error. The chain links TRBV7-2 to TRBJ1-3; D is unclear. The CDR3 loop spans 14 amino acids. V was pared by 5 bases and J by 0 bases, with 8 bases between. Germline V gene sequence: CDR1 SGHTA, CDR2 FQGNSA. The CDR3 nucleotides are TGTGCCAGCAGCCCCTTCGTCTCTGGAAACACCATATATTTT. The encoded protein is CASSPFVSGNTIYF.

This clonotype appeared a few times. This chain joins TRBV2 and TRBJ1-5; 7 positions agree with TRBD1. Gene TRBJ2-3 matches the end of the DNA better, so the J call may be wrong. From germline, CDR1 is SNHLY and CDR2 FYNNEI. CDR3 size: 16 residues. CDR3 bases: TGTGCCAGCAGTAGACGGACAGGTGCTAGCACAGATACGCAGTATTTT. This sequence encodes CASSRRTGASTDTQYF.

Ten or more counts support this clonotype. The chain joins TRBV14 to TRBJ1-4, with D uncertain. Looked up from germline, CDR1 is SGHDN and CDR2 is FVKESK. Trimming pared 0 bases from V and 12 bases from J, leaving 8 bases between. The CDR3 contains 12 residues. This CDR3 reads CASSQDLRELFF. CDR3 nucleotides: TGTGCCAGCAGCCAAGATTTACGGGAACTGTTTTTT. Using reference TRBV14 and TRBJ1-4 for the parts outside the CDR3, the full variable domain is EAGVTQFPSHSVIEKGQTVTLRCDPISGHDNLYWYRRVMGKEIKFLLHFVKESKQDESGMPNNRFLAERTGGTYSTLKVQPAELEDSGVYFCASSQDLRELFFGSGTQLSVL.

This clonotype was seen repeatedly, ten times or more. V usage is TRBV20-1 and J usage is TRBJ1-2; 12 bases fit TRBD1. Losses at the gene ends were 5 bases for V and 8 bases for J; bases not matched to a gene: 9. Germline V gene lookup returns CDR1 DFQATT and CDR2 SNEGSKA (reference sequence). This CDR3 is built from 14 residues. CDR3 amino acids: CSAAGTGGDRGYTF. The DNA of the CDR3 is TGCAGTGCTGCCGGGACAGGGGGCGATCGGGGCTACACCTTC.

This clonotype was observed at least ten times. The chain has TRBV12-3 or TRBV12-4 and TRBJ2-2, with D possibly matching TRBD2 (5 bases). Between the trimmed V and J ends, which lost 7 bases and 1 base, there was a span of 13 bases. CDR3 length: 15 amino acids. This CDR3 reads CASTYAAGNTGELFF. Written as DNA, the CDR3 is TGTGCCAGCACCTACGCCGCGGGGAACACCGGGGAGCTGTTTTTT.

This clonotype showed up many times. The chain recombines TRBV4-1 with TRBJ2-7; D may be TRBD2 (6 bases). V lost 2 bases and J 6 bases, leaving 17 bases between the germline ends. Germline CDR1 MGHRA, CDR2 YSYEKL. The CDR3 is 15 residues long. The CDR3: CASSQYSGRDGEQYF. In nucleotides, the CDR3 is TGCGCCAGCAGCCAATATAGCGGACGAGACGGCGAGCAGTACTTC.